Listed below are T cell receptor beta chains from one sample, sequenced in a study of control samples from healthy donors and cancer patients. Method: immunoSEQ multiplex PCR; TCRdb's copy keeps in-frame clones and lacks some. This sample carries about 250,000 clones, roughly 80% of them seen once, and the ten largest clones take more than 10%. Source material: PBMCs. All receptors derive from a woman aged 55-75 years with lung cancer. CDR3s include the opening cysteine and the closing phenylalanine or tryptophan. The D gene is left open where the match is weak. Some rows have no size entry. The others give once, few or many, or a class for an expanded clone.

j_call clone_size v_call d_call cdr3_aa cdr3_nt
TRBJ2-1 . TRBV4-2 TRBD2 CASSQAPGTSGNNEQFF TGTGCCAGCAGCCAGGCCCCCGGGACTAGCGGGAACAATGAGCAGTTCTTC
TRBJ2-7 . TRBV5-1 . CASSLDSRQGGYEQYF TGCGCCAGCAGCTTGGATTCGCGACAGGGAGGCTACGAGCAGTACTTC
TRBJ2-7 . TRBV5-1 . CASSDIAPEQYF TGCGCCAGTAGCGACATAGCCCCCGAGCAGTACTTC
TRBJ2-3 few TRBV7-9 . CASSLAGVDTQYF TGTGCCAGCAGCTTAGCAGGGGTAGATACGCAGTATTTT
TRBJ1-1 . TRBV6-1 . CASSEGGWGTEAFF TGTGCCAGCAGTGAAGGGGGGTGGGGCACTGAAGCTTTCTTT
TRBJ1-2 once TRBV9 . CASSEAEYGYTF TGTGCCAGCAGCGAGGCGGAGTATGGCTACACCTTC
TRBJ1-4 . TRBV5-1 . CASTRGGATNEKLFF TGCGCCAGCACCCGGGGGGGCGCAACTAATGAAAAACTGTTTTTT
TRBJ2-3 . TRBV28 . CASSLRRWGSGTDTQYF TGTGCCAGCAGTTTAAGGAGGTGGGGATCGGGCACAGATACGCAGTATTTT
TRBJ2-1 . TRBV6-1 TRBD2 CASSGLAGGPRSYNEQFF TGTGCCAGCAGTGGACTAGCGGGGGGGCCTAGGTCCTACAATGAGCAGTTCTTC
TRBJ1-1 . TRBV9 TRBD1 CASSVGTVNTEAFF TGTGCCAGCAGCGTTGGGACAGTGAACACTGAAGCTTTCTTT
TRBJ1-2 . TRBV19 TRBD1 CASLRAGGRSYTF TGTGCCTCTTTGAGAGCAGGGGGCAGAAGCTACACCTTC
TRBJ2-7 . TRBV2 TRBD2 CASSDGSGRIPYEQYF TGTGCCAGCAGTGATGGGAGCGGGAGAATCCCCTACGAGCAGTACTTC
TRBJ2-4 . TRBV28 . CASSFGGAKNIQYF TGTGCCAGCAGTTTCGGGGGAGCCAAAAACATTCAGTACTTC
TRBJ1-3 . TRBV30 . CAWGTQSSGNTIYF TGTGCCTGGGGGACACAGAGCTCTGGAAACACCATATATTTT
TRBJ1-1 once TRBV28 . CASSLFGVTEAFF TGTGCCAGCAGTTTATTTGGGGTGACTGAAGCTTTCTTT
TRBJ1-4 few TRBV27 . CASSQPGRPNEKLFF TGTGCCAGCAGTCAACCGGGACGGCCTAATGAAAAACTGTTTTTT
TRBJ2-7 . TRBV30 . CAWSFQAYEQYF TGTGCCTGGAGTTTTCAGGCGTACGAGCAGTACTTC
TRBJ2-7 . TRBV5-5 . CASSFMVGKYEQYF TGTGCCAGCAGCTTTATGGTCGGAAAATACGAGCAGTACTTC
TRBJ2-5 . TRBV2 TRBD2 CASSALAGVKETQYF TGTGCCAGCAGTGCGCTAGCGGGAGTCAAAGAGACCCAGTACTTC
TRBJ1-5 once TRBV6-5 . CASRTSVNQPQHF TGTGCCAGCAGAACGTCAGTTAATCAGCCCCAGCATTTT
TRBJ2-3 . TRBV6-4 TRBD2 CASRLAGGQADTQYF TGTGCCAGCAGACTAGCGGGGGGGCAAGCAGATACGCAGTATTTT
TRBJ1-6 . TRBV28 . CASSLSYSPLHF TGTGCCAGCAGTTTATCTTACTCACCCCTCCACTTT
TRBJ2-3 . TRBV29-1 TRBD2 CSVEGTSGGPGADTQYF TGCAGCGTTGAGGGGACTAGCGGGGGCCCTGGCGCAGATACGCAGTATTTT
TRBJ2-1 . TRBV19 . CASTADHYNEQFF TGTGCCAGTACAGCTGACCACTACAATGAGCAGTTCTTC
TRBJ2-7 . TRBV6-5 . CASSDSYEQYF TGTGCCAGCAGCGACAGCTACGAGCAGTACTTC
TRBJ2-3 . TRBV27 . CASSPTPGQPAQYF TGTGCCAGCAGTCCGACTCCGGGACAACCAGCCCAGTATTTT
TRBJ1-5 . TRBV30 . CAWSVGGNQPQHF TGTGCCTGGAGTGTGGGAGGGAATCAGCCCCAGCATTTT
TRBJ2-3 once TRBV2 TRBD2 CASSESGTSGDTQYF TGTGCCAGCAGTGAATCCGGGACTAGCGGGGATACGCAGTATTTT
TRBJ1-2 . TRBV19 . CASSTRVVRGNYGYTF TGTGCCAGTAGTACCCGGGTCGTCAGGGGAAACTATGGCTACACCTTC
TRBJ1-1 . TRBV30 . CAGMGGRRSKQEANTEAFF TGTGCCGGGATGGGGGGGAGAAGGAGCAAACAAGAAGCGAACACTGAAGCTTTCTTT
TRBJ1-6 few TRBV6-4 . CASRTTTVGSPLHF TGTGCCAGCCGCACGACAACGGTGGGATCACCCCTCCACTTT
TRBJ1-6 . TRBV2 . CASGQNNSPLHF TGTGCCAGCGGACAGAATAATTCACCCCTCCACTTT
TRBJ1-1 . TRBV28 . CASSFPTGTVNTEAFF TGTGCCAGCAGTTTCCCAACCGGGACGGTGAACACTGAAGCTTTCTTT
TRBJ2-3 . TRBV27 TRBD2 CASSLYLAGGLHTQYF TGTGCCAGCAGTTTATACCTAGCGGGGGGTCTGCATACGCAGTATTTT
TRBJ2-7 . TRBV19 . CASSIGKGYEQYF TGTGCCAGTAGTATAGGAAAGGGGTACGAGCAGTACTTC
TRBJ1-3 . TRBV5-1 TRBD1 CASSLVGQGTGNTIYF TGCGCCAGCAGCTTGGTCGGACAGGGCACTGGAAACACCATATATTTT
TRBJ2-2 . TRBV7-3 . CASSLGWGRGELFF TGTGCCAGCAGCTTAGGGTGGGGACGGGGGGAGCTGTTTTTT
TRBJ2-2 . TRBV9 TRBD2 CASSVDSGGTGGTGELFF TGTGCCAGCAGCGTAGATAGCGGGGGGACGGGGGGAACCGGGGAGCTGTTTTTT
TRBJ2-7 . TRBV6-1 . CASSESRDASSYEQYF TGTGCCAGCAGTGAATCTCGGGACGCCAGCTCCTACGAGCAGTACTTC
TRBJ1-4 once TRBV7-9 . CASSLAAGPADEKLFF TGTGCCAGCAGCTTAGCTGCTGGGCCAGCAGATGAAAAACTGTTTTTT
TRBJ1-1 . TRBV27 TRBD1 CASSSRDRWGSNTEAFF TGTGCCAGCAGTTCAAGGGACAGGTGGGGATCGAACACTGAAGCTTTCTTT
TRBJ2-1 once TRBV24-1 . CATSDSLASSYNEQFF TGTGCCACCAGTGATTCTCTAGCGAGCTCCTACAATGAGCAGTTCTTC
TRBJ1-2 . TRBV5-1 . CASSFQMDYGYTF TGCGCCAGCAGCTTTCAAATGGACTATGGCTACACCTTC
TRBJ2-7 . TRBV27 TRBD1 CASHPEGQGPYEQYF TGTGCCAGCCATCCGGAGGGACAGGGTCCCTACGAGCAGTACTTC
TRBJ2-7 . TRBV7-2 TRBD2 CASSTREGSWGNEQYF TGTGCCAGCAGCACCAGGGAGGGTAGTTGGGGGAACGAGCAGTACTTC